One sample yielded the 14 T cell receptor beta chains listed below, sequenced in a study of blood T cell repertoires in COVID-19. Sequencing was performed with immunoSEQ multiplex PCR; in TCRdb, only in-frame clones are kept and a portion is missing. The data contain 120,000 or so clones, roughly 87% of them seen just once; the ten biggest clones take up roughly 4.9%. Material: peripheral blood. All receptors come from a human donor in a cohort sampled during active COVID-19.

DNA of the CDR3: TGTGCCAGCAGTTACCGGGGTTACGGGGACGAGCAGTACTTC. It translates to CASSYRGYGDEQYF. The V gene is TRBV6-2 or TRBV6-3, the J gene TRBJ2-7; D may be TRBD2 (5 bases). This CDR3 is 14 amino acids long. Germline V gene lookup returns CDR1 MNHEY and CDR2 SVGEGT. V was trimmed by 2 bases and J by 5 bases, leaving 13 bases between them.

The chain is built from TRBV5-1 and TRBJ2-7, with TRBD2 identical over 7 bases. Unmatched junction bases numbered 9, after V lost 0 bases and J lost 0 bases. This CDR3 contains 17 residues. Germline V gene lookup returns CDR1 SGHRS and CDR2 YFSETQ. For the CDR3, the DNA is TGCGCCAGCAGCTTGGCAGGACGGAGCGGGGCCTCCTACGAGCAGTACTTC. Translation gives CASSLAGRSGASYEQYF.

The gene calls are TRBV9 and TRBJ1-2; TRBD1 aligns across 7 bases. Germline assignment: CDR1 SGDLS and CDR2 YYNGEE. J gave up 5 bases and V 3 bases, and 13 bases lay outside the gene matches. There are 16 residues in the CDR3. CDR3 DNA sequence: TGTGCCAGCAGCGCCAAGCCGGGACAGCTAAATTATGGCTACACCTTC. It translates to CASSAKPGQLNYGYTF.

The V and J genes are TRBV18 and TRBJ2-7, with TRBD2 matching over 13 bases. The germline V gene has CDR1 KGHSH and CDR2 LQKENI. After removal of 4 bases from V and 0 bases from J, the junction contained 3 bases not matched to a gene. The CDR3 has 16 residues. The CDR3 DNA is TGTGCCAGCTCACAGGGACTAGCGGGGAACTCCTACGAGCAGTACTTC. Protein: CASSQGLAGNSYEQYF.

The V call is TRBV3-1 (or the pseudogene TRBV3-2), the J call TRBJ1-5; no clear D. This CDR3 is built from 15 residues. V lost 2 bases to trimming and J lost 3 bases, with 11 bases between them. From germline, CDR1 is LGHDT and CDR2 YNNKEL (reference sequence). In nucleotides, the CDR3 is TGTGCCAGCAGCCAACGAGGACTGCTCAATCAGCCCCAGCATTTT. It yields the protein CASSQRGLLNQPQHF.

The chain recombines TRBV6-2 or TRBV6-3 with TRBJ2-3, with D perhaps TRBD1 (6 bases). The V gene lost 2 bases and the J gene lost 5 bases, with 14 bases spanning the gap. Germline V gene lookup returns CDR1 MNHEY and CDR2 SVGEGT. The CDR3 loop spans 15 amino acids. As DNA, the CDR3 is TGTGCCAGCAGTTACGGACAGTCGGGGCTAGATACGCAGTATTTT. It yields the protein CASSYGQSGLDTQYF.

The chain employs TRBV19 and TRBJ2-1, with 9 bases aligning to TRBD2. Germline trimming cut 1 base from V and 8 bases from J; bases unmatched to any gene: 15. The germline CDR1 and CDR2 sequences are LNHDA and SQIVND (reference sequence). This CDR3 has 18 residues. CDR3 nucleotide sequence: TGTGCCAGTAGTATAGGTAGCGGGAGTTCGAGTGTTTTCCATGAGCAGTTCTTC. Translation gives CASSIGSGSSSVFHEQFF.

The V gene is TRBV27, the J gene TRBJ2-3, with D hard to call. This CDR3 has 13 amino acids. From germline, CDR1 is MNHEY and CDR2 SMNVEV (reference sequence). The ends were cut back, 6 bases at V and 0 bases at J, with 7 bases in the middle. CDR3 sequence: CASRALSTDTQYF. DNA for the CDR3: TGTGCCAGCAGGGCCCTCAGCACAGATACGCAGTATTTT.

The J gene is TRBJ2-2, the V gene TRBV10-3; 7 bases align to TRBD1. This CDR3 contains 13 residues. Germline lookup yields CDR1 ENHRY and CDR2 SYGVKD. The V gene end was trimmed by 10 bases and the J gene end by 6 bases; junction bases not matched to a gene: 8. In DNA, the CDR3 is TGTGCCACCCTAGACAGGGAACCCGGGGAGCTGTTTTTT. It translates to CATLDREPGELFF.

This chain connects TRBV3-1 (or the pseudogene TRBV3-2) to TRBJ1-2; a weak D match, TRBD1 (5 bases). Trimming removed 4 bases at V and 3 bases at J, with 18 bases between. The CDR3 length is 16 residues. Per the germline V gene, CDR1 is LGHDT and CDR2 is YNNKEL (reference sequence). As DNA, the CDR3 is TGTGCCAGCAGCCCCCGGCTCTGGGGCGAGTACTATGGCTACACCTTC. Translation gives CASSPRLWGEYYGYTF.

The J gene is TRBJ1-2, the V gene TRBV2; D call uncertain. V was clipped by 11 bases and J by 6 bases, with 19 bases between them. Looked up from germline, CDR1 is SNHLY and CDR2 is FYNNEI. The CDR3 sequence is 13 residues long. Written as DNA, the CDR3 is TGTGCCTTAGCTTTAGGGAGGCTTGATGGCTACACCTTC. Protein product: CALALGRLDGYTF.

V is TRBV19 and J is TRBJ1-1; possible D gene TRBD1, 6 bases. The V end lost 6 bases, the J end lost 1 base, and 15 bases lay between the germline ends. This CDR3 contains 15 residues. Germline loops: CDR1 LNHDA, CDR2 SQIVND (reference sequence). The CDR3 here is CASRRAGTPNTEAFF. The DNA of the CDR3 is TGTGCCAGTAGAAGGGCCGGGACACCGAACACTGAAGCTTTCTTT.

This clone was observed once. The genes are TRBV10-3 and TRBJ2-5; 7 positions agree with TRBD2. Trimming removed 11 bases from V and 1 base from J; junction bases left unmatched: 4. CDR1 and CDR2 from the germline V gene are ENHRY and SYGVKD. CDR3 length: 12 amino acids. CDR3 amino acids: CAVRGVQETQYF. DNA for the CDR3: TGTGCCGTACGGGGGGTCCAAGAGACCCAGTACTTC.

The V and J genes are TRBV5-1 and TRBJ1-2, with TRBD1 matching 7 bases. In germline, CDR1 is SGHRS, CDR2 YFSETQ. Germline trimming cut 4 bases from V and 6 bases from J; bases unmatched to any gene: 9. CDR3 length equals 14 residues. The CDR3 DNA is TGCGCCAGCAGCCCAGGGGGAGGACTTGATGGCTACACCTTC. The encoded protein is CASSPGGGLDGYTF.